These 17 T cell receptor beta chains were all obtained from the same sample, sequenced in a study of beta chain features in type 1 diabetes. The study reverse transcribed the entire isolated RNA, so it sequenced expressed TCRB transcripts. Method: immunoSEQ multiplex PCR; TCRdb's copy keeps in-frame clones and lacks some. Of some 150,000 clones in the sample, 6.9% were seen once. Sequenced sample: central memory CD4+ T cells from blood. The receptors originated from a woman younger than 45 in good health.

Many counts were recorded for this clone. Other DNA variants within this sample encode the same CDR3. The chain is built from TRBV18 and TRBJ2-5, with D possibly TRBD2 on 6 matching bases. With 1 base removed from V and 4 bases from J, the gap between germline ends came to 7 bases. Germline values: CDR1 KGHSH, CDR2 LQKENI. The CDR3 loop spans 13 amino acids. CDR3 nucleotides: TGTGCCAGCTCACCACGGAGGGCAGAGACCCAGTACTTC. This encodes CASSPRRAETQYF.

This clone came up many times. V gene TRBV7-9 combines with J gene TRBJ1-3; the D is unclear. The CDR3 has 13 amino acids. Trimming shortened V by 5 bases and J by 0 bases, and 5 bases separated the two germline ends. CDR1 and CDR2 (germline): SEHNR, FQNEAQ (reference sequence). CDR3 protein: CASSASSGNTIYF. Here the CDR3 DNA reads TGTGCCAGCAGCGCCAGCTCTGGAAACACCATATATTTT.

This clone has a handful of counts. The rearrangement links TRBV14 to TRBJ2-5; D perhaps matches TRBD1 (6 bases). Germline CDR1 and CDR2: SGHDN and FVKESK. The CDR3 length is 16 residues. With 0 bases removed from V and 2 bases from J, the gap between germline ends came to 13 bases. CDR3 loop: CASSQEYRAIQETQYF. In nucleotides, the CDR3 is TGTGCCAGCAGCCAAGAATACAGGGCAATTCAAGAGACCCAGTACTTC.

This clone was detected a few times. J is TRBJ1-4 and V is TRBV15; D is uncertain. CDR1 and CDR2 from the germline V gene are LNHNV and YYDKDF (reference sequence). V lost 3 bases and J 0 bases, leaving 11 bases between the germline ends. This CDR3 is built from 16 residues. The DNA of the CDR3 is TGTGCCACCAGCAGCCCCACCGCAGCAACTAATGAAAAACTGTTTTTT. This codes for CATSSPTAATNEKLFF.

V gene TRBV5-6 combines with J gene TRBJ2-3, with D perhaps matching TRBD2 (5 bases). This CDR3 region has 15 residues. CDR1 and CDR2 (germline): SGHDT, YYEEEE. V lost 3 bases to trimming and J lost 4 bases, with 15 bases between them. This CDR3 reads CASSSSGFFSDTQYF. CDR3 nucleotide sequence: TGTGCCAGCAGCTCCTCGGGGTTTTTTTCAGATACGCAGTATTTT.

CDR3 coding DNA: TGCAGCGTTGATGGCAGGGACAGGGGTCCAGATACGCAGTATTTT. Protein: CSVDGRDRGPDTQYF. The genes are TRBV29-1 and TRBJ2-3, with TRBD1 matching 10 bases. CDR1 SQVTM and CDR2 ANQGSEA come from the germline V gene. After removal of 3 bases from V and 4 bases from J, the junction contained 7 bases not matched to a gene. The length of the CDR3 is 15 residues.

V gene TRBV5-4 combines with J gene TRBJ2-2; 9 positions match TRBD2. Germline V gene sequence: CDR1 SGHNT, CDR2 YYREEE (reference sequence). This CDR3 region has 18 residues. The J segment lost 3 bases and the V segment lost 0 bases, leaving 9 bases of the junction unmatched. Written as DNA, the CDR3 is TGTGCCAGCAGCTTGGAGGCGGGAGGGCCCGTCGACACCGGGGAGCTGTTTTTT. This sequence encodes CASSLEAGGPVDTGELFF.

There are many counts of this clone. The V and J genes are TRBV4-3 and TRBJ2-3, with TRBD2 matching over 9 bases. This CDR3 contains 17 residues. The J segment lost 5 bases and the V segment lost 2 bases, leaving 11 bases of the junction unmatched. From germline, CDR1 is LGHNA and CDR2 YSLEER. CDR3 DNA: TGCGCCAGCAGCCAACCCGGGGTAGCGGGAGAAGGAGATACGCAGTATTTT. Protein sequence: CASSQPGVAGEGDTQYF.

The genes are TRBV30 and TRBJ2-3; 8 bases agree with TRBD2. This CDR3 spans 16 amino acids. Trimming took 2 bases from V and 3 from J; bases not matched to a gene: 10. Germline V gene data show CDR1 as GTSNPN and CDR2 as SVGIG (reference sequence). The CDR3 loop is CAWSFPASGFTDTQYF. CDR3 DNA sequence: TGTGCCTGGAGTTTTCCCGCTAGCGGGTTTACAGATACGCAGTATTTT.

The chain links TRBV5-1 to TRBJ2-1; the D gene is possibly TRBD1 (7 bases). Germline V gene data show CDR1 as SGHRS and CDR2 as YFSETQ. This CDR3 is built from 16 residues. V lost 1 base and J lost 6, with 17 bases in between. The CDR3 here is CASSLFGQEGINEQFF. CDR3 coding DNA: TGCGCCAGCAGCTTGTTCGGACAGGAGGGGATCAATGAGCAGTTCTTC.

This clone was counted a few times. The rearrangement links TRBV4-3 to TRBJ2-6; possibly TRBD1 for D (6 bases). V lost 2 bases and J 0 bases, leaving 11 bases between the germline ends. Per germline, CDR1 LGHNA and CDR2 YSLEER. CDR3 size: 17 residues. This CDR3 is CASSQNRDSSGANVLTF. DNA of the CDR3: TGCGCCAGCAGCCAAAACAGGGATAGCTCTGGGGCCAACGTCCTGACTTTC.

V and J are TRBV29-1 and TRBJ2-3; 12 bases match TRBD1. This CDR3 region has 16 residues. Looked up from germline, CDR1 is SQVTM and CDR2 is ANQGSEA. The V gene end was trimmed by 5 bases and the J gene end by 5 bases; junction bases not matched to a gene: 11. CDR3 residues: CSVTPRDRGQRDTQYF. The CDR3 nucleotides are TGCAGCGTTACCCCCCGGGACAGGGGGCAAAGAGATACGCAGTATTTT.

This clone has only a few counts. The rearrangement links TRBV19 to TRBJ2-1, with 8 bases lining up with TRBD1. CDR1 and CDR2 (germline): LNHDA, SQIVND (reference sequence). The CDR3 covers 17 residues. The trim removed 3 bases at V and 6 bases at J, leaving 13 bases unmatched. For the CDR3, the DNA is TGTGCCAGTAGTATTGGCCTGGCGGACAGGGTCGTCAATGAGCAGTTCTTC. Its translation is CASSIGLADRVVNEQFF.

This clone was counted only a few times. CDR3 sequence: CASNRIYSNQPQHF. The CDR3 DNA follows: TGTGCCAGTAACAGGATCTATAGCAATCAGCCCCAGCATTTT. V and J are TRBV19 and TRBJ1-5, with D possibly being TRBD1 (5 bases). The germline CDR1 and CDR2 sequences are LNHDA and SQIVND (reference sequence). V was shortened by 7 bases and J by 0 bases, with 10 bases between the two germline ends. CDR3 length: 14 residues.

This clone was counted only a few times. V usage is TRBV7-2 and J usage is TRBJ1-5; D may be TRBD1 (6 bases). V was cut by 1 base and J by 0 bases, with 10 bases left in between. Germline CDR1 SGHTA, CDR2 FQGNSA. The CDR3 contains 16 residues. Here the CDR3 reads CASSLGTAFSNQPQHF. In DNA, the CDR3 is TGTGCCAGCAGCTTAGGGACAGCCTTTAGCAATCAGCCCCAGCATTTT. The complete variable domain, with remaining parts taken from reference TRBV7-2 and TRBJ1-5, reads GAGVSQSPSNKVTEKGKDVELRCDPISGHTALYWYRQSLGQGLEFLIYFQGNSAPDKSGLPSDRFSAERTGGSVSTLTIQRTQQEDSAVYLCASSLGTAFSNQPQHFGDGTRLSIL.

This chain joins TRBV18 and TRBJ1-5; D is undetermined. V was trimmed by 1 base and J by 0 bases, leaving 16 bases between them. The CDR3 runs 18 residues. Germline CDR1 is KGHSH and CDR2 is LQKENI. The CDR3 protein is CASSPRLRGGSSNQPQHF. CDR3 bases: TGTGCCAGCTCACCACGGCTCCGAGGAGGGTCTAGCAATCAGCCCCAGCATTTT.

J is TRBJ1-2 and V is TRBV9, with D possibly TRBD1 on 5 matching bases. The CDR3 spans 14 residues. Germline CDR1 SGDLS, CDR2 YYNGEE. Trimming stripped 6 bases from V and 4 bases from J, with 16 bases between. CDR3 DNA sequence: TGTGCCAGCACGGACGGGGGGTTAGGCTATGGCTACACCTTC. Translating it yields CASTDGGLGYGYTF.